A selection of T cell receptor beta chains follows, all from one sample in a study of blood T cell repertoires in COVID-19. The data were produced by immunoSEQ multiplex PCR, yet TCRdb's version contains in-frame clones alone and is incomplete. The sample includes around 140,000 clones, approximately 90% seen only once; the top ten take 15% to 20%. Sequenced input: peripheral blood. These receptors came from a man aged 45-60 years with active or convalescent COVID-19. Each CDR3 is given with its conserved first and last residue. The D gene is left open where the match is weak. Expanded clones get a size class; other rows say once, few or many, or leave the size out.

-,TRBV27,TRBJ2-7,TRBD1,CASRGTGGAGEQYF,TGTGCCAGCAGGGGGACAGGGGGCGCGGGCGAGCAGTACTTC
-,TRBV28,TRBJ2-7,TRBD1,CASSWDRGVNEQYF,TGTGCCAGCAGTTGGGACAGGGGCGTTAACGAGCAGTACTTC
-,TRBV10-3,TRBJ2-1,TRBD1,CAISDRDREYNEQFF,TGTGCCATCAGTGACCGGGACAGGGAATACAATGAGCAGTTCTTC
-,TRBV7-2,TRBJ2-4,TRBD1,CASSDRTGLAKNIQYF,TGTGCCAGCAGCGATCGGACAGGGCTAGCCAAAAACATTCAGTACTTC
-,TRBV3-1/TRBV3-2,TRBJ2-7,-,CASSQADLDEQYF,TGTGCCAGCAGCCAAGCCGACTTGGACGAGCAGTACTTC
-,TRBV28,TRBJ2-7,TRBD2,CASGSRGVDYEQYF,TGTGCCAGCGGAAGCCGGGGGGTTGACTACGAGCAGTACTTC
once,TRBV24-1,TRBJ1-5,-,CATTLTGTETPQHF,TGTGCCACCACTCTCACCGGGACTGAGACCCCCCAGCATTTT
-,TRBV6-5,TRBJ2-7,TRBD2,CASSYGEGSEQYF,TGTGCCAGCAGTTACGGGGAGGGGAGTGAGCAGTACTTC
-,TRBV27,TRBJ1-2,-,CASSPTPDRYYGYTF,TGTGCCAGCAGTCCCACCCCTGACAGGTACTATGGCTACACCTTC
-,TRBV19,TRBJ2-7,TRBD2,CASSISLAGGNEQYF,TGTGCCAGTAGTATCAGTCTAGCGGGGGGTAACGAGCAGTACTTC
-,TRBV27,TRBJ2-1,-,CASRPTGEGDEQFF,TGTGCCAGCAGGCCAACGGGGGAGGGGGATGAGCAGTTCTTC
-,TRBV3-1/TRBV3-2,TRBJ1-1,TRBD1,CASSLDGTGMTEAFF,TGTGCCAGCAGCCTCGACGGGACAGGGATGACTGAAGCTTTCTTT
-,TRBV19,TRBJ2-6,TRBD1,CASSPVPGQGPGANVLTF,TGTGCCAGTAGCCCTGTCCCGGGACAGGGTCCTGGGGCCAACGTCCTGACTTTC
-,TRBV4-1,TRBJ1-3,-,CASSLGTFPGNTIYF,TGCGCCAGCAGCCTGGGGACATTCCCCGGAAACACCATATATTTT
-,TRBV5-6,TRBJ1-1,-,CASSPTSNTEAFF,TGTGCCAGCAGCCCGACTAGTAACACTGAAGCTTTCTTT
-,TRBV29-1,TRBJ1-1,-,CSVVKGDTEAFF,TGCAGCGTTGTTAAAGGGGATACTGAAGCTTTCTTT
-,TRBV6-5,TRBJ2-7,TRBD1,CASSPTGGLYEQYF,TGTGCCAGCAGCCCAACAGGGGGCTTATACGAGCAGTACTTC
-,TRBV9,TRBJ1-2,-,CASSPAGPYGYTF,TGTGCCAGCAGCCCAGCGGGGCCATATGGCTACACCTTC
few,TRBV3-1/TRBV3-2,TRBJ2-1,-,CASSHSSSYNEQFF,TGTGCCAGCAGCCACTCGAGCTCCTACAATGAGCAGTTCTTC
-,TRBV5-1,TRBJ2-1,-,CASSLGGYNEQFF,TGCGCCAGCAGCCTGGGCGGATACAATGAGCAGTTCTTC
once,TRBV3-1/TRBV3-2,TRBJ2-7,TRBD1,CASSRTGDEQYF,TGTGCCAGCAGCCGAACAGGGGACGAGCAGTACTTC
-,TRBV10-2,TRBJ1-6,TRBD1,CASRWDSPYSSPLHF,TGCGCCAGCAGATGGGACAGTCCCTATAGTTCACCCCTCCACTTT
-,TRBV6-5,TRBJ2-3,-,CASRPQLSDTQYF,TGTGCCAGCAGGCCCCAACTTTCAGATACGCAGTATTTT
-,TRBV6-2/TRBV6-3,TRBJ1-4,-,CASSQSQRDEKLFF,TGTGCCAGCAGTCAATCACAGAGAGACGAAAAACTGTTTTTT
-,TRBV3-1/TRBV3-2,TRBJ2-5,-,CASSQGQLDGPAETQYF,TGTGCCAGCAGCCAAGGACAACTAGACGGGCCTGCTGAGACCCAGTACTTC
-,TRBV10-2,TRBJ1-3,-,CASSQPTGNTIYF,TGCGCCAGCAGCCAACCCACCGGGAACACCATATATTTT
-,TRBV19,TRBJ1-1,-,CASSILGTGYNEAFF,TGTGCCAGTAGTATTTTAGGGACTGGGTATAATGAAGCTTTCTTT
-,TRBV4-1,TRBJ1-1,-,CASSQDPPGWTEAFF,TGCGCCAGCAGCCAAGATCCCCCAGGGTGGACTGAAGCTTTCTTT
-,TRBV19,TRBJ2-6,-,CASSPRQAANSGANVLTF,TGTGCCAGTAGTCCGCGACAGGCCGCAAACTCTGGGGCCAACGTCCTGACTTTC
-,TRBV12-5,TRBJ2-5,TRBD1,CASGPGTGNQETQYF,TGTGCTAGTGGCCCCGGGACAGGCAACCAAGAGACCCAGTACTTC